This T cell receptor (beta chain) was profiled in a study of shared clonotypes between healthy human individuals. Positive CCR7 selection of CD45RO-negative cells yielded the naive CD8 cells, and terminally differentiated effector memory CD45RA+ cells were excluded. Study-wide results and limits: Since donors were few, the genetic and exposure-history diversity represented was limited.

To note about this clone: The antigen remains undetermined.

Investigators spread the genomic DNA of each subset evenly over several immunoSEQ plates. Here immunoSEQ multiplex PCR was the method, and the copy in TCRdb shows in-frame clones only, minus some. The repertoire holds around 2,100,000 clones, with about 95% as singletons. The CDR3 runs to 15 residues. The V gene end was trimmed by 1 base and the J gene end by 5 bases; junction bases not matched to a gene: 7. Per the germline V gene, CDR1 is SEHNR and CDR2 is FQNEAQ (reference sequence). This chain links TRBV7-9 with TRBJ1-1; 7 bases align to TRBD1. This TCR came from a man between 18 and 35 years old in good health. Sequenced: naive CD8+ T cells sorted from blood. CDR3 region: CASSLGPTGRTEAFF. CDR3 DNA sequence: TGTGCCAGCAGCTTAGGTCCGACAGGGCGGACTGAAGCTTTCTTT.